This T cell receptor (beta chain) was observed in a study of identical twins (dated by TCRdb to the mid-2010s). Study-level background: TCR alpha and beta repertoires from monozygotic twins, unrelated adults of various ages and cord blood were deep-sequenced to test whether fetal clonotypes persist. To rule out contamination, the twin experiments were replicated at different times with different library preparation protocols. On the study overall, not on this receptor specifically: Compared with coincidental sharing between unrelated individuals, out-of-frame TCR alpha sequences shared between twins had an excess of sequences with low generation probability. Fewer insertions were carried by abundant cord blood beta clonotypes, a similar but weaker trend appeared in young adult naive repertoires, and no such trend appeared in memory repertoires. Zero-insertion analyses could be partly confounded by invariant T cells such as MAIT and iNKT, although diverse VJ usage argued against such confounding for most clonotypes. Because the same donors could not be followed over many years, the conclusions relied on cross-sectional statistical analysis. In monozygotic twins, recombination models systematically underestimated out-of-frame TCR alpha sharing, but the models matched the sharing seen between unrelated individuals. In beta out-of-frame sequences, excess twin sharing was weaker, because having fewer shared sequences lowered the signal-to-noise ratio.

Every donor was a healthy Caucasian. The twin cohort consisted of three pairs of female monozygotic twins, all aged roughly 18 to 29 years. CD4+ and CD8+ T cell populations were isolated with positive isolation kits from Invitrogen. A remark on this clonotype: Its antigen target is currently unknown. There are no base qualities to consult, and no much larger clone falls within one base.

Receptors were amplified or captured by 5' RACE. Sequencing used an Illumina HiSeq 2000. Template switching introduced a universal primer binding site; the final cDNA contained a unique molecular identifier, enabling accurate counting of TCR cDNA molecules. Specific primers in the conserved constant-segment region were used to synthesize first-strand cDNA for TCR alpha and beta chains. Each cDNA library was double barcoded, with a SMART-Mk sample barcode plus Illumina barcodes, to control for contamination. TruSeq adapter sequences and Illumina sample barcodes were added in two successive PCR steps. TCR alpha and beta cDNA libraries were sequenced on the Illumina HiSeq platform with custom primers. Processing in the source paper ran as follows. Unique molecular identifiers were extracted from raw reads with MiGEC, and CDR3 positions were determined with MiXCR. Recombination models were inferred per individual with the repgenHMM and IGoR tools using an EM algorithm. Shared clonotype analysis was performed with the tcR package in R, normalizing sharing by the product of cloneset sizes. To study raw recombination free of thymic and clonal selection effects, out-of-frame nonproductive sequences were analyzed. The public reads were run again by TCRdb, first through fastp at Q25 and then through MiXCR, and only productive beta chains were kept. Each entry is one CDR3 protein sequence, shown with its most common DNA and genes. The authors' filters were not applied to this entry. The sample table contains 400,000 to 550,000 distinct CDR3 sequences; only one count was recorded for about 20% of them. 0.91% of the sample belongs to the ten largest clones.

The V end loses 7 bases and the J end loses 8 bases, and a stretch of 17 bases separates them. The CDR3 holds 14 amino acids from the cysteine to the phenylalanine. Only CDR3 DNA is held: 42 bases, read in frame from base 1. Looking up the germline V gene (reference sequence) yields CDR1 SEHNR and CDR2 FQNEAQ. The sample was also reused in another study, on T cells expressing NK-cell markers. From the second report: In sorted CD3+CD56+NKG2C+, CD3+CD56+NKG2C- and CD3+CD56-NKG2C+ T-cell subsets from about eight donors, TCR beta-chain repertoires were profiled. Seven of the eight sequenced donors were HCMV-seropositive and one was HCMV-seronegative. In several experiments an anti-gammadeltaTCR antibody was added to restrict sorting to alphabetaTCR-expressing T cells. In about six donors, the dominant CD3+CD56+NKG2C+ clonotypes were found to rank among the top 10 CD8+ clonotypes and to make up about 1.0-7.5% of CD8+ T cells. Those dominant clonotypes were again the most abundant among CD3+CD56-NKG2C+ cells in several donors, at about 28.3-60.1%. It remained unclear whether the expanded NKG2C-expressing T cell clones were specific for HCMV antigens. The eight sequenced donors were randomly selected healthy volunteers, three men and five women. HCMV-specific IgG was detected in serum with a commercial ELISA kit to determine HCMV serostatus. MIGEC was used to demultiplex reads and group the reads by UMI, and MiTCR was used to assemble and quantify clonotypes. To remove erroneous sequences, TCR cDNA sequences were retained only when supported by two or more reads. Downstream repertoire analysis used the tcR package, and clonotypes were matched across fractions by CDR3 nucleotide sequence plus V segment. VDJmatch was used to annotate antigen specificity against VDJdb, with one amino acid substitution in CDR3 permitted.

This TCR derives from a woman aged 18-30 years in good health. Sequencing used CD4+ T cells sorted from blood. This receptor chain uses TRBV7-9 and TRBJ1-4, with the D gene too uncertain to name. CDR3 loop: CASTTTGLGEKLFF. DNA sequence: TGTGCCAGCACCACCACGGGGTTAGGGGAAAAACTGTTTTTT.